This T cell receptor (beta chain) was sequenced in a study of blood T cell repertoires in COVID-19. Sequenced by immunoSEQ multiplex PCR; TCRdb stores in-frame clones only, minus some. The repertoire has about 260,000 clones, approximately 88% of them found once; the top ten carry 3.1%. The sequence was collected from a woman in her thirties or forties who had been exposed to COVID-19. The sample comprised PBMCs or T cells enriched from blood (not recorded which).

This CDR3 reads CASSSTGVVNIQYF. The CDR3 region has the DNA TGTGCCAGCAGTTCCACAGGGGTCGTGAACATTCAGTACTTC. This chain links TRBV7-8 with TRBJ2-4, with TRBD1 identical over 7 bases. The germline V gene has CDR1 SGHVS and CDR2 FQNEAQ. V was clipped by 6 bases and J by 7 bases; unmatched bases: 9. CDR3 length: 14 amino acids.